This is a list of T cell receptor beta chains from one sample in a study of blood T cell repertoires in COVID-19. Sequenced by immunoSEQ multiplex PCR; TCRdb stores in-frame clones only, minus some. The table lists roughly 250,000 clones, over 70% of them singletons, with 8% to 9.5% in the top ten. Sequencing used peripheral blood. The receptors here all came from a human donor in a cohort sampled during active COVID-19. CDR3s include the opening cysteine and the closing phenylalanine or tryptophan. D genes are given only for firm matches. Where a row states a size, it is once, few, many or the class of an expanded clone; other rows omit it.

d_call j_call clone_size v_call cdr3_aa cdr3_nt
TRBD2 TRBJ2-2 . TRBV5-4 CASSFGLAGGTGELFF TGTGCCAGCAGCTTTGGCCTAGCGGGAGGCACCGGGGAGCTGTTTTTT
TRBD2 TRBJ2-3 . TRBV5-6 CASSSWGGYTDTQYF TGTGCCAGCAGCTCGTGGGGGGGATACACAGATACGCAGTATTTT
TRBD1 TRBJ2-5 . TRBV2 CASRVTGVETQYF TGTGCCAGCAGGGTGACAGGGGTAGAGACCCAGTACTTC
. TRBJ2-1 . TRBV5-6 CASSRTPGNPYNEQFF TGTGCCAGCAGCCGCACTCCCGGGAACCCCTACAATGAGCAGTTCTTC
. TRBJ1-2 . TRBV18 CASSPGRDYGYTF TGTGCCAGCTCACCTGGCAGGGACTATGGCTACACCTTC
. TRBJ2-3 . TRBV2 CASSGLTVSTDTQYF TGTGCCAGCAGTGGACTTACCGTCAGCACAGATACGCAGTATTTT
TRBD2 TRBJ2-2 . TRBV28 CASSLVQRGNTGELFF TGTGCCAGCAGTCTCGTCCAGCGGGGAAACACCGGGGAGCTGTTTTTT
TRBD2 TRBJ2-1 . TRBV7-2 CASRGAGGPTREQFF TGTGCCAGCAGAGGAGCGGGAGGACCTACCAGGGAGCAGTTCTTC
TRBD2 TRBJ2-7 . TRBV7-2 CASRTGGPPTEQYF TGTGCCAGTAGGACGGGAGGGCCCCCTACCGAGCAGTACTTC
TRBD2 TRBJ2-1 . TRBV10-3 CAISESPSGGHYEQFF TGTGCCATCAGTGAGTCGCCTAGCGGAGGGCACTATGAGCAGTTCTTC
. TRBJ2-1 once TRBV29-1 CPSPDNEQFF TGCCCGTCCCCCGACAATGAGCAGTTCTTC
TRBD2 TRBJ2-7 . TRBV3-1/TRBV3-2 CASSQERAGLGEQYF TGTGCCAGCAGCCAAGAGAGAGCGGGGTTGGGCGAGCAGTACTTC
TRBD2 TRBJ2-3 . TRBV11-3 CASSLGGGPTDTQYF TGTGCCAGCAGCTTGGGCGGGGGGCCCACAGATACGCAGTATTTT
TRBD1 TRBJ1-1 . TRBV6-5 CASSPQGGKSEAFF TGTGCCAGCAGCCCACAGGGGGGGAAATCTGAAGCTTTCTTT
. TRBJ1-5 few TRBV2 CASSEVRGANQPQHF TGTGCCAGCAGTGAGGTACGGGGGGCTAATCAGCCCCAGCATTTT
TRBD1 TRBJ2-7 . TRBV9 CASSPGTGHGADGYEQYF TGTGCCAGCAGCCCGGGGACAGGGCACGGAGCGGATGGCTACGAGCAGTACTTC
TRBD2 TRBJ2-4 . TRBV7-8 CASSFSGTSGREAKNIQYF TGTGCCAGCAGCTTCTCCGGGACTAGCGGGAGGGAGGCCAAAAACATTCAGTACTTC
TRBD1 TRBJ1-1 few TRBV4-1 CASSQEPGQLNTEAFF TGCGCCAGCAGCCAAGAGCCGGGACAGCTGAACACTGAAGCTTTCTTT
TRBD1 TRBJ1-5 . TRBV19 CASGKPARGIDSNQPQHF TGTGCCAGTGGAAAGCCGGCCAGGGGGATTGATAGCAATCAGCCCCAGCATTTT
. TRBJ1-5 . TRBV19 CASSKFRAASNQPQHF TGTGCCAGTAGTAAGTTCAGGGCAGCTAGCAATCAGCCCCAGCATTTT
TRBD1 TRBJ1-2 . TRBV3-1/TRBV3-2 CASSDPGQPYGYTF TGTGCCAGCAGCGACCCGGGACAGCCCTATGGCTACACCTTC
TRBD2 TRBJ2-1 . TRBV5-1 CASSLVGLAGEQFF TGCGCCAGCAGCTTGGTTGGACTAGCGGGTGAGCAGTTCTTC
TRBD1 TRBJ1-2 . TRBV5-6 CASSLRTGPVYGYTF TGTGCCAGCAGCTTAAGGACAGGTCCCGTCTATGGCTACACCTTC
. TRBJ2-2 . TRBV24-1 CATSDLDTGELFF TGTGCCACCAGTGACCTAGACACCGGGGAGCTGTTTTTT
TRBD1 TRBJ2-7 . TRBV5-6 CASSHRGAYEQYF TGTGCCAGCAGCCACAGGGGGGCCTACGAGCAGTACTTC
TRBD1 TRBJ2-7 . TRBV5-6 CASSVDRGLYEQYF TGTGCCAGCAGCGTGGACAGGGGGCTCTACGAGCAGTACTTC
. TRBJ2-3 once TRBV27 CASSLHKSREETDTQYF TGTGCCAGCAGTTTGCATAAGTCGCGAGAAGAGACAGATACGCAGTATTTT
TRBD1 TRBJ2-7 few TRBV7-9 CASSHPDRGPYEQYF TGTGCCAGCAGCCACCCGGACAGGGGACCCTACGAGCAGTACTTC
TRBD1 TRBJ1-2 . TRBV28 CASSSTGRQARYGYTF TGTGCCAGCAGCTCGACAGGGCGGCAGGCACGTTATGGCTACACCTTC
. TRBJ2-7 . TRBV18 CASSGGSYEQYF TGTGCCAGCTCAGGAGGGAGCTACGAGCAGTACTTC
. TRBJ1-1 . TRBV10-1 CASSDRALGEAFF TGCGCCAGCAGTGACAGGGCTCTTGGGGAAGCTTTCTTT
. TRBJ1-1 . TRBV18 CASSPRGGSTEAFF TGTGCCAGCTCCCCACGGGGGGGGAGCACTGAAGCTTTCTTT
TRBD2 TRBJ2-7 . TRBV7-2 CASSKAGGLAYEQYF TGTGCCAGCAGTAAAGCGGGGGGGCTGGCGTACGAGCAGTACTTC
TRBD2 TRBJ2-2 . TRBV5-4 CASSRTSGGAGGGELFF TGTGCCAGCAGCAGGACTAGCGGGGGGGCCGGTGGCGGGGAGCTGTTTTTT
TRBD1 TRBJ1-1 . TRBV7-8 CASSLVKGQGIVAFF TGTGCCAGCAGCTTAGTGAAGGGACAGGGGATAGTGGCTTTCTTT
. TRBJ2-3 . TRBV6-5 CASSYSRPDTQYF TGTGCCAGCAGTTACTCGAGGCCCGATACGCAGTATTTT
. TRBJ2-4 . TRBV20-1 CSAHFQNIQYF TGCAGTGCCCATTTCCAAAACATTCAGTACTTC
TRBD1 TRBJ2-7 . TRBV5-1 CASSLAGTGQMDEQYF TGCGCCAGCAGCTTGGCCGGGACAGGGCAAATGGACGAGCAGTACTTC
TRBD1 TRBJ2-3 . TRBV9 CASSAYRGRTDTQYF TGTGCCAGCAGCGCGTACAGGGGGCGCACAGATACGCAGTATTTT
. TRBJ2-7 once TRBV27 CASRQGQNYEQYF TGTGCCAGCCGTCAGGGGCAGAACTACGAGCAGTACTTC